This record covers a single TCR beta chain. Antigen: not known. These data belong to a study of shared clonotypes between healthy human individuals. Whole-study findings and limits: The study found lower generation probabilities in non-shared clonotypes than in those shared by all four donors.

The CDR3 is 13 residues long. V gave up 4 bases and J gave up 5 bases, with 8 bases separating them. Germline CDR1 reads LGHNT; CDR2 reads FRNRAP. Genomic DNA from each subset was divided evenly over several immunoSEQ plates. Measured with immunoSEQ multiplex PCR; TCRdb has only the in-frame clones, and not every one. This repertoire shows roughly 2,000,000 clones, roughly 95% found once; its top ten account for 1.5% to 2%. CD45RO-negative, CCR7-positively selected cells formed the naive CD8 fraction, excluding terminally differentiated effector memory CD45RA+ cells. V usage is TRBV12-5 and J usage is TRBJ2-2; D gene ambiguous. Input material: naive CD8+ T cells from PBMCs. The TCR sequence derives from a man younger than 30 in good health. Some clones in this sample may be carry-over from other donors' samples. The CDR3 here is CASGSPETGELFF. The CDR3 DNA follows: TGTGCTAGTGGTTCCCCGGAGACCGGGGAGCTGTTTTTT.